The next 32 T cell receptor beta chains were all read from a single sample in a study of control samples from healthy donors and cancer patients. Libraries were prepared by immunoSEQ multiplex PCR; TCRdb keeps only in-frame clonotypes and omits some of them. Of under 150,000 clones in the sample, around 88% are singletons; the top ten hold around 3.5%. Specimen: blood. These receptors were obtained from a man aged 35 to 55 in good health.

V and J are TRBV9 and TRBJ2-2; D may be TRBD1 (6 bases). The CDR3 contains 13 residues. Germline-derived CDR1 and CDR2 are SGDLS and YYNGEE. The germline V and J ends were trimmed by 9 bases and 4 bases, with 13 bases remaining between them. The CDR3 region is CATYRETTGELFF. The CDR3 DNA sequence: TGTGCCACATACAGGGAGACCACCGGGGAGCTGTTTTTT.

V usage is TRBV9 and J usage is TRBJ1-5, with D unclear. Germline assignment: CDR1 SGDLS and CDR2 YYNGEE. CDR3 size: 14 residues. Between the trimmed V and J ends, which lost 0 bases and 6 bases, there was a span of 10 bases. CDR3 residues: CASSVDGGPQPQHF. DNA for the CDR3: TGTGCCAGCAGCGTAGACGGCGGCCCTCAGCCCCAGCATTTT.

The chain employs TRBV5-8 and TRBJ2-2, with a possible D match to TRBD2 (5 bases). Germline loops: CDR1 SGHTS, CDR2 YDEGEE. With 4 bases removed from V and 6 bases from J, the gap between germline ends came to 10 bases. This CDR3 spans 13 amino acids. The CDR3 coding sequence is TGTGCCAGCAGCACGAGGACTCCCGGGGAGCTGTTTTTT. Protein: CASSTRTPGELFF.

This clone was recorded a few times. The chain recombines TRBV7-2 with TRBJ1-1; TRBD1 matches at 9 bases. The germline gives CDR1 SGHTA, CDR2 FQGNSA. The CDR3 sequence is 18 residues long. Germline trimming cut 5 bases from V and 4 bases from J; bases unmatched to any gene: 17. Here the CDR3 reads CASSRTDDRQGVFTEAFF. In DNA, the CDR3 is TGTGCCAGCAGCCGGACTGACGACCGACAGGGGGTTTTCACTGAAGCTTTCTTT.

The chain uses TRBV30 and TRBJ1-1; possible D gene TRBD1, 6 bases. This CDR3 spans 13 amino acids. V dropped 3 bases and J dropped 2 bases, with 10 bases sitting between them. Germline V gene sequence: CDR1 GTSNPN, CDR2 SVGIG (reference sequence). The CDR3 spells CAWSLDRNTEAFF. In DNA, the CDR3 is TGTGCCTGGAGCCTGGACAGAAACACTGAAGCTTTCTTT.

The chain recombines TRBV24-1 with TRBJ1-4; 9 nucleotides match TRBD1. Per germline, CDR1 KGHDR and CDR2 SFDVKD. Losses at the gene ends were 4 bases for V and 7 bases for J; bases not matched to a gene: 6. The CDR3 runs 15 residues. The CDR3 here is CATSDSGQGSEKLFF. For the CDR3, the DNA is TGTGCCACCAGTGACTCCGGACAGGGGAGTGAAAAACTGTTTTTT.

This chain connects TRBV29-1 to TRBJ2-1; TRBD2 aligns across 8 bases. The V gene end was trimmed by 4 bases and the J gene end by 0 bases; junction bases not matched to a gene: 2. The germline gives CDR1 SQVTM, CDR2 ANQGSEA. The length of the CDR3 is 14 residues. The CDR3 reads CSVGGTSSYNEQFF. The CDR3 nucleotides are TGCAGCGTTGGGGGGACTAGCTCCTACAATGAGCAGTTCTTC.

The rearrangement links TRBV7-3 to TRBJ1-1; the D gene is possibly TRBD1 (5 bases). This CDR3 region has 14 residues. Trimming shortened V by 5 bases and J by 1 base, and 11 bases separated the two germline ends. The germline CDR1 and CDR2 sequences are SGHTA and FQGTGA. CDR3 residues: CASSPGTQNTEAFF. CDR3 nucleotide sequence: TGTGCCAGCAGCCCCGGGACCCAGAACACTGAAGCTTTCTTT.

The chain couples TRBV11-2 to TRBJ2-1, with TRBD2 matching 10 bases. With V trimmed by 2 bases and J by 7 bases, 5 bases remained unmatched. The CDR3 spans 15 residues. The germline CDR1 and CDR2 sequences are SGHAT and FQNNGV. The CDR3, as DNA: TGTGCCAGCAGCTTAAGCGGGGGGGCTAGTAATGAGCAGTTCTTC. Encoded protein: CASSLSGGASNEQFF.

The rearrangement links TRBV9 to TRBJ2-1; 8 nucleotides match TRBD2. Germline lookup yields CDR1 SGDLS and CDR2 YYNGEE. Trimming cost V 0 bases and J 7 bases; bases outside gene matches: 6. The CDR3 is made up of 15 amino acids. DNA for the CDR3: TGTGCCAGCAGCGTAGGGACGGGGGGGCGGAATGAGCAGTTCTTC. Translated: CASSVGTGGRNEQFF.

This chain links TRBV24-1 with TRBJ1-6; a weak D match, TRBD1 (5 bases). Trimming took 4 bases from V and 5 from J, leaving 11 bases between them. The CDR3 consists of 15 residues. Germline CDR1 KGHDR, CDR2 SFDVKD. CDR3 DNA: TGTGCCACCAGTGACCACAGGAGAGATAATTCACCCCTCCACTTT. It codes for CATSDHRRDNSPLHF.

CDR3 amino acids: CASSIFGSDRGGANYGYTF. The CDR3 DNA follows: TGTGCCAGTAGTATTTTTGGGTCGGACAGGGGAGGTGCTAACTATGGCTACACCTTC. The chain is built from TRBV19 and TRBJ1-2, with 9 bases that match TRBD1. Trimming removed 3 bases from V and 0 bases from J; junction bases left unmatched: 14. This CDR3 has 19 residues. CDR1 and CDR2 (germline): LNHDA, SQIVND (reference sequence).

This chain joins TRBV6-4 and TRBJ2-7, with TRBD2 as a possible D gene (5 bases). CDR1 and CDR2 (germline): MRHNA, SNTAGT. This CDR3 contains 13 residues. The V end lost 2 bases, the J end lost 4 bases, and 9 bases lay between the germline ends. CDR3 DNA: TGTGCCAGCAGTGACCTACGGGGTTACGAGCAGTACTTC. It encodes CASSDLRGYEQYF.

V gene TRBV19 combines with J gene TRBJ2-6; tentatively, D is TRBD2 (7 bases). The CDR3 is 15 residues long. V lost 10 bases and J lost 2, with 15 bases in between. CDR1 LNHDA and CDR2 SQIVND come from the germline V gene (reference sequence). In DNA, the CDR3 is TGTGCCACCACCCAGGGGAGGGCTGGGGCCAACGTCCTGACTTTC. The encoded protein is CATTQGRAGANVLTF.

This clone has a single count. CDR3 DNA sequence: TGCGCCAGCAGCTTGCCCTACCTCCTACGATATCAGTACTTC. This encodes CASSLPYLLRYQYF. The chain carries TRBV5-1 and TRBJ2-7; D not resolved. The CDR3 sequence is 14 residues long. From germline, CDR1 is SGHRS and CDR2 YFSETQ. V shed 1 base and J shed 10 bases, with 18 bases lying between them. Drawing the rest from reference TRBV5-1 and TRBJ2-7, the complete variable domain is KAGVTQTPRYLIKTRGQQVTLSCSPISGHRSVSWYQQTPGQGLQFLFEYFSETQRNKGNFPGRFSGRQFSNSRSEMNVSTLELGDSALYLCASSLPYLLRYQYFGPGTRLTVT.

The gene calls are TRBV27 and TRBJ2-1; tentatively, D is TRBD1 or TRBD2 (5 bases each). With 6 bases removed from V and 6 bases from J, the gap between germline ends came to 12 bases. The germline V gene encodes CDR1 MNHEY and CDR2 SMNVEV (reference sequence). CDR3 length: 13 residues. CDR3 nucleotide sequence: TGTGCCAGCAGCTGGGGACGTTTCAATGAGCAGTTCTTC. Its translation is CASSWGRFNEQFF.

J is TRBJ2-1 and V is TRBV11-3; 14 nucleotides align to TRBD2. From germline, CDR1 is SGHNT and CDR2 YENEEA. The junction had 4 bases not matched to a gene; V was cut back by 5 bases and J by 7 bases. The CDR3 spans 15 residues. CDR3 in amino acids: CASSPGLAGGNEQFF. CDR3 bases: TGTGCCAGCAGCCCCGGACTAGCGGGGGGAAATGAGCAGTTCTTC.

The V call is TRBV5-1, the J call TRBJ1-2; a possible D gene is TRBD1 (5 bases). CDR1 and CDR2 from the germline V gene are SGHRS and YFSETQ. V gave up 4 bases and J gave up 3 bases, with 13 bases separating them. The CDR3 runs 14 residues. DNA of the CDR3: TGCGCCAGCAGCAGAGACGGGACGGACTATGGCTACACCTTC. It is translated as CASSRDGTDYGYTF.

The chain joins TRBV28 to TRBJ1-2; D is perhaps TRBD1 (6 bases). The CDR3 totals 16 residues. V was cut by 4 bases and J by 2 bases, with 17 bases left in between. CDR1 is MDHEN, CDR2 SYDVKM, per germline. The CDR3 is CASSSPQTGKNYGYTF. Here the CDR3 DNA reads TGTGCCAGCAGTTCCCCCCAGACAGGAAAAAACTATGGCTACACCTTC.

This clone was counted once. The V call is TRBV6-4, the J call TRBJ2-7, with D uncertain. The CDR3 is 12 residues long. Per the germline V gene, CDR1 is MRHNA and CDR2 is SNTAGT. V lost 4 bases, J lost 0 bases, and 4 bases lay in between. In DNA form, the CDR3 reads TGTGCCAGCAGTGTCATCTCCTACGAGCAGTACTTC. Its protein is CASSVISYEQYF.

The V and J genes are TRBV7-6 and TRBJ2-7; a weak D match, TRBD1 (6 bases). Trimming took off 5 bases at V and 0 bases at J, with 14 bases between the two ends. The CDR3 runs 15 residues. CDR1 is SGHVS, CDR2 FNYEAQ, per germline. The DNA of the CDR3 is TGTGCCAGCAGCCCACAGGGTGGGAGCTCCTACGAGCAGTACTTC. It translates to CASSPQGGSSYEQYF.

The V call is TRBV25-1, the J call TRBJ2-7, with 11 bases that match TRBD2. J was trimmed by 2 bases and V by 3 bases; bases with no gene match: 3. The CDR3 has 15 residues. Germline values: CDR1 MGHDK, CDR2 SYGVNS. The CDR3 nucleotides are TGTGCCAGCAGTGACACTAGCGGGGGCCCCTACGAGCAGTACTTC. This sequence encodes CASSDTSGGPYEQYF.

This clone occurred once. V usage is TRBV10-2 and J usage is TRBJ1-6; D is unresolved. This CDR3 has 14 residues. Looked up from germline, CDR1 is WSHSY and CDR2 is SAAADI. V dropped 3 bases and J dropped 6 bases, with 9 bases sitting between them. The CDR3: CASSENDLNSPLHF. As DNA, the CDR3 is TGCGCCAGCAGTGAAAACGACCTTAATTCACCCCTCCACTTT.

This clone occurred a few times. DNA for the CDR3: TGTGCCAGCTCACCACAGGGGAACACTGAAGCTTTCTTT. Its protein is CASSPQGNTEAFF. The chain is built from TRBV18 and TRBJ1-1; no reliable D call. This CDR3 is built from 13 residues. V lost 1 base and J 1 base, leaving 4 bases between the germline ends. The germline V gene has CDR1 KGHSH and CDR2 LQKENI.

The chain couples TRBV24-1 to TRBJ2-3; no firm D call. Trimming took 5 bases from V and 6 from J, leaving 11 bases between them. This CDR3 contains 13 residues. The germline V gene has CDR1 KGHDR and CDR2 SFDVKD. The CDR3 nucleotides read TGTGCCACCAGTGCCGCTGGAAGGGATACGCAGTATTTT. It specifies CATSAAGRDTQYF.

This rearrangement joins TRBV5-4 to TRBJ2-3; the D is unclear. CDR3 size: 14 residues. Trimming left V 2 bases short and J 0 bases short, with 7 bases between. CDR1 is SGHNT and CDR2 is YYREEE in the germline V gene (reference sequence). The CDR3 coding sequence is TGTGCCAGCAGCTTTGGGTCGAGCACAGATACGCAGTATTTT. Protein sequence: CASSFGSSTDTQYF.

The V gene is TRBV11-3, the J gene TRBJ2-2, with D perhaps matching TRBD1 (6 bases). Germline V gene sequence: CDR1 SGHNT, CDR2 YENEEA. This CDR3 spans 15 amino acids. Trimming left V 6 bases short and J 7 bases short, with 18 bases between. CDR3 sequence reads: CASSRTGFTVGELFF. CDR3 coding DNA: TGTGCCAGCAGTCGCACAGGGTTTACTGTCGGGGAGCTGTTTTTT.

The chain has TRBV6-1 and TRBJ1-1; TRBD1 is a possible D gene (6 bases). V was clipped by 2 bases and J by 4 bases, with 14 bases between them. CDR3 length equals 15 residues. The germline CDR1 and CDR2 sequences are MNHNS and SASEGT. The CDR3 region is CASSELFGGGTEAFF. The CDR3 DNA is TGTGCCAGCAGTGAACTTTTTGGAGGGGGCACTGAAGCTTTCTTT.

V gene TRBV28 combines with J gene TRBJ1-2; D is undetermined. Trimming shortened V by 8 bases and J by 4 bases, and 17 bases separated the two germline ends. This CDR3 has 14 residues. Germline V gives CDR1 MDHEN, CDR2 SYDVKM. The CDR3 reads CASAPRAAVYGYTF. CDR3 nucleotides: TGTGCCAGCGCACCACGGGCAGCCGTCTATGGCTACACCTTC.

This chain links TRBV9 with TRBJ2-7; the D is unclear. This CDR3 spans 13 amino acids. Germline CDR1 is SGDLS and CDR2 is YYNGEE. V dropped 3 bases and J dropped 0 bases, with 7 bases sitting between them. CDR3 sequence: CASSGPSSYEQYF. The CDR3 DNA sequence: TGTGCCAGCAGCGGGCCGAGCTCCTACGAGCAGTACTTC.

The genes are TRBV30 and TRBJ1-5, with unresolved D. Germline V gene data show CDR1 as GTSNPN and CDR2 as SVGIG (reference sequence). The CDR3 runs to 14 residues. Trimming pared 1 base from V and 0 bases from J, leaving 7 bases between. CDR3 sequence (DNA): TGTGCCTGGAGTGACAGTCATAGCAATCAGCCCCAGCATTTT. Amino acid sequence: CAWSDSHSNQPQHF.

The rearrangement joins TRBV4-3 to TRBJ2-5, with 9 bases fitting TRBD1. The V gene's germline CDR1 is LGHNA and CDR2 YSLEER. The CDR3 is 14 amino acids. J gave up 9 bases and V 1 base, and 6 bases lay outside the gene matches. The CDR3 is CASSQGGGQGPQYF. CDR3 in DNA: TGCGCCAGCAGCCAAGGGGGCGGACAGGGGCCCCAGTACTTC.